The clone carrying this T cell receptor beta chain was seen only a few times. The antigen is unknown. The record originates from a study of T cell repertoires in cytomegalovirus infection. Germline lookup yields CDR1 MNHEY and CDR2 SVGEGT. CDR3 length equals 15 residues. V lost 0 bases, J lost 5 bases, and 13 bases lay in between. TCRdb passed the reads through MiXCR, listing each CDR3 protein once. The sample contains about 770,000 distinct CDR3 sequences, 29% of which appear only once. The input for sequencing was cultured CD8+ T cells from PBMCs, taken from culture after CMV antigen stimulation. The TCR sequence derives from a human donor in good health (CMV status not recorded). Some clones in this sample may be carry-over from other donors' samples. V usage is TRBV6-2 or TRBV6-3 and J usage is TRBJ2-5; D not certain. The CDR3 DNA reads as TGTGCCAGCAGTTACTCGGTCGACCTGGGGGAGACCCAGTACTTC. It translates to CASSYSVDLGETQYF.